This record looks at one TCR beta chain sequence and its context. The sample is drawn from a study of blood T cell repertoires in COVID-19. About the study: The study drew acute and convalescent COVID-19 samples from the United States, Italy and Spain. T cells, B-cell-depleted T cells, or PBMCs provided the cDNA or gDNA that served as material.

Original analysis: Amplification of reference gene primers was used by the study to estimate nucleated cell counts. The table came from immunoSEQ multiplex PCR; TCRdb's copy has only in-frame clones and leaves some out. That table furnishes V, J and clone size, whereas the DNA furnished D and trimming. This sample has approximately 150,000 clones, with 81% found just once. The trim removed 0 bases at V and 4 bases at J, leaving 2 bases unmatched. There are 16 residues in the CDR3. The germline gives CDR1 SGHDT, CDR2 YYEEEE. The sequencing sample was made of peripheral blood. The chain uses TRBV5-6 and TRBJ2-3; 13 nucleotides agree with TRBD2. This receptor was taken from a man in his fifties or sixties with active or convalescent COVID-19. CDR3 region: CASSLELAGGPDTQYF. CDR3 DNA: TGTGCCAGCAGCTTGGAACTAGCGGGGGGGCCAGATACGCAGTATTTT.